This T cell receptor beta chain was recovered during a study of T cell changes during pregnancy in multiple sclerosis. Data came from immunoSEQ multiplex PCR; TCRdb stores just in-frame clones and leaves some out. This repertoire shows tens of thousands of clones, 92% found once; its top ten account for around 0.93%. The CDR3 spans 18 residues. CDR1 and CDR2 from the germline V gene are SGDLS and YYNGEE. V trimming: 0 bases; J trimming: 2 bases; junction bases outside the gene matches: 4. The rearrangement uses TRBV9 and TRBJ2-3, with TRBD2 matching 15 bases. This specimen consisted of peripheral blood, obtained in the first trimester of pregnancy. This clonotype originated in a female donor with multiple sclerosis, enrolled in a pregnancy study. Here the CDR3 reads CASSVEGLAGGPTDTQYF. The DNA for the CDR3 is TGTGCCAGCAGCGTAGAAGGACTAGCGGGGGGGCCCACAGATACGCAGTATTTT.